Each of the 15 T cell receptor beta chains below was sequenced from the same sample in a study of blood T cell repertoires in COVID-19. Clones were read by immunoSEQ multiplex PCR, and TCRdb kept only the in-frame ones, dropping some. The sample shows tens of thousands of clones, 75% of them seen only once. Sequencing used peripheral blood. These TCRs come from a man older than 75 with active or convalescent COVID-19.

The rearrangement links TRBV11-2 to TRBJ2-7; TRBD2 agrees at 7 bases. The CDR3 spans 18 residues. V trimming: 0 bases; J trimming: 1 base; junction bases outside the gene matches: 12. Germline V gene data show CDR1 as SGHAT and CDR2 as FQNNGV. The CDR3 loop reads CASSLEGGVSAISYEQYF. The CDR3 DNA is TGTGCCAGCAGCTTAGAGGGAGGGGTCAGCGCAATTTCCTACGAGCAGTACTTC.

V is TRBV19 and J is TRBJ2-3; no definite D call. The length of the CDR3 is 12 residues. The germline V and J ends were trimmed by 5 bases and 11 bases, with 14 bases remaining between them. Germline assignment: CDR1 LNHDA and CDR2 SQIVND (reference sequence). The CDR3, as DNA: TGTGCCAGTAGTGTCCGGGTGGAAGAGCAGTATTTT. Protein sequence: CASSVRVEEQYF. Variable domain in full (rest from reference TRBV19 and TRBJ2-3): DGGITQSPKYLFRKEGQNVTLSCEQNLNHDAMYWYRQDPGQGLRLIYYSQIVNDFQKGDIAEGYSVSREKKESFPLTVTSAQKNPTAFYLCASSVRVEEQYFGPGTRLTVL.

The sample holds a few counts of this clone. The genes are TRBV16 and TRBJ1-1, with 7 bases matching TRBD1. The CDR3 is 13 amino acids. Germline V gene sequence: CDR1 KGHSY, CDR2 FQNENV. Losses at the gene ends were 6 bases for V and 10 bases for J; bases not matched to a gene: 11. This CDR3 reads CASSPISNRGAFF. The CDR3 nucleotides are TGTGCCAGCAGTCCAATTAGTAACAGGGGAGCTTTCTTT.

V usage is TRBV28 and J usage is TRBJ2-7; TRBD1 matches 8 bases. V shed 5 bases, J shed 5 bases, and the junction held 11 bases outside the gene matches. CDR3 length equals 15 residues. Germline-derived CDR1 and CDR2 are MDHEN and SYDVKM. In nucleotides, the CDR3 is TGTGCCAGCAGTCGCCAACAGGGGGTTGTGGACGAGCAGTACTTC. This gives the protein CASSRQQGVVDEQYF.

V and J are TRBV5-1 and TRBJ2-3; the D gene is possibly TRBD1 (6 bases). The CDR3 consists of 14 residues. The germline V gene encodes CDR1 SGHRS and CDR2 YFSETQ. V dropped 4 bases and J dropped 5 bases, with 14 bases sitting between them. CDR3 sequence reads: CASSVQGEIDTQYF. The CDR3 DNA follows: TGCGCCAGCAGCGTACAGGGAGAAATAGATACGCAGTATTTT.

The chain joins TRBV3-1 (or the pseudogene TRBV3-2) to TRBJ1-1; tentative D call: TRBD1 (6 bases). Trimming removed 1 base at V and 8 bases at J, with 8 bases between. Germline V lookup: CDR1 LGHDT, CDR2 YNNKEL (reference sequence). There are 12 residues in the CDR3. As DNA, the CDR3 is TGTGCCAGCAGCCAAGCGAGGGGGGAAGCTTTCTTT. Protein product: CASSQARGEAFF.

This clone was recorded once. The rearrangement links TRBV6-5 to TRBJ1-4; a weak D match, TRBD1 (6 bases). The CDR3 consists of 15 residues. Trimming took off 5 bases at V and 0 bases at J, with 10 bases between the two ends. CDR1 and CDR2 from the germline V gene are MNHEY and SVGAGI. The CDR3 region has the DNA TGTGCCAGCAGTCCAGGGGACGCAACTAATGAAAAACTGTTTTTT. Its protein is CASSPGDATNEKLFF.

The chain couples TRBV27 to TRBJ1-6; 7 positions agree with TRBD1. CDR3 size: 14 residues. V lost 5 bases and J lost 8; bases outside the gene matches: 6. Germline assignment: CDR1 MNHEY and CDR2 SMNVEV (reference sequence). The CDR3 DNA sequence: TGTGCCAGCAGTCGGACAGGATTATATTCACCCCTCCACTTT. It specifies CASSRTGLYSPLHF.

The chain joins TRBV10-3 to TRBJ1-2; TRBD1 aligns across 7 bases. Germline CDR1 ENHRY, CDR2 SYGVKD. The CDR3 sequence is 13 residues long. Trimming removed 4 bases from V and 8 bases from J; junction bases left unmatched: 7. The CDR3 loop reads CAISVDRVEGYTF. In DNA form, the CDR3 reads TGTGCCATCAGTGTCGACAGGGTGGAGGGCTACACCTTC.

The rearrangement uses TRBV2 and TRBJ2-2; 7 bases map to TRBD1. Germline V lookup: CDR1 SNHLY, CDR2 FYNNEI. The V and J ends lost 5 bases and 4 bases, in that order; junction bases with no gene match: 10. The CDR3 contains 16 residues. This CDR3 is CASSRDSAWATGELFF. The DNA for the CDR3 is TGTGCCAGCAGTAGGGACAGCGCCTGGGCCACCGGGGAGCTGTTTTTT. Based on the CDR3 plus reference TRBV2 and TRBJ2-2, the full variable domain is EPEVTQTPSHQVTQMGQEVILRCVPISNHLYFYWYRQILGQKVEFLVSFYNNEISEKSEIFDDQFSVERPDGSNFTLKIRSTKLEDSAMYFCASSRDSAWATGELFFGEGSRLTVL.

This clone was counted only a few times. The gene calls are TRBV14 and TRBJ1-2; TRBD1 matches at 8 bases. The CDR3 is 14 residues long. The ends lost 2 bases at V and 7 bases at J; junction bases unmatched: 6. The germline V gene has CDR1 SGHDN and CDR2 FVKESK. The CDR3 sequence: CASSQQDRVAGYTF. The CDR3 nucleotides are TGTGCCAGCAGCCAACAGGACAGGGTGGCTGGCTACACCTTC.

This clone was counted only a few times. The V and J genes are TRBV19 and TRBJ1-3, with 10 bases identical to TRBD1. The V segment lost 1 base and the J segment 3 bases; nucleotides outside the gene matches: 3. CDR3 length equals 16 residues. Germline V gene sequence: CDR1 LNHDA, CDR2 SQIVND (reference sequence). CDR3 amino acids: CASSIADRGLGNTIYF. The DNA of the CDR3 is TGTGCCAGTAGTATAGCCGACAGGGGGCTTGGAAACACCATATATTTT. Supplemented by reference TRBV19 and TRBJ1-3, the full variable domain reads DGGITQSPKYLFRKEGQNVTLSCEQNLNHDAMYWYRQDPGQGLRLIYYSQIVNDFQKGDIAEGYSVSREKKESFPLTVTSAQKNPTAFYLCASSIADRGLGNTIYFGEGSWLTVV.

V usage is TRBV4-1 and J usage is TRBJ1-1; possibly TRBD1 for D (5 bases). The V end was cut by 0 bases, the J end by 1 base, with 12 bases between. CDR1 is MGHRA, CDR2 YSYEKL, per germline. This CDR3 has 16 residues. The DNA for the CDR3 is TGCGCCAGCAGCCAAGATCGGGGGACGGAGAACACTGAAGCTTTCTTT. The encoded protein is CASSQDRGTENTEAFF.

V is TRBV6-5 and J is TRBJ2-7; 8 nucleotides match TRBD2. The V and J ends lost 7 bases and 0 bases, in that order; junction bases with no gene match: 5. This CDR3 spans 14 amino acids. Germline CDR1 is MNHEY and CDR2 is SVGAGI. Here the CDR3 DNA reads TGTGCCAGCAAGACCAGCGGGAGCTCCTACGAGCAGTACTTC. It codes for CASKTSGSSYEQYF.

The chain has TRBV5-1 and TRBJ2-7; the match to TRBD1 covers 11 bases. CDR3 length: 14 residues. Per germline, CDR1 SGHRS and CDR2 YFSETQ. V lost 7 bases and J lost 3; bases outside the gene matches: 6. The CDR3 DNA is TGCGCCAGCGTCCCCGGGACAGGGGGCTACGAGCAGTACTTC. Protein: CASVPGTGGYEQYF.